Sequencing of this TCR beta chain was carried out in a study of T cell responses to AZD1222 COVID-19 vaccine. This table comes from immunoSEQ multiplex PCR, and its TCRdb copy is limited to in-frame clones, with some not included. The repertoire has approximately 90,000 clones, around 90% of them found once; the top ten carry more than 7.5%. Comment on this clone: The target antigen is unknown.

Findings of the study overall: At baseline, just 6 or 7 AZD1222 recipients tested seropositive.

V dropped 4 bases and J dropped 2 bases, with 12 bases sitting between them. Germline CDR1 MGHRA, CDR2 YSYEKL. This CDR3 spans 15 amino acids. The sequence came from an adult in good health. Sequenced material: peripheral blood, taken on day 0 of AZD1222 vaccination. This chain links TRBV4-1 with TRBJ1-5; D remains unclear. The CDR3 reads CASSLRTPGNQPQHF. CDR3 sequence (DNA): TGCGCCAGCAGCCTCCGGACCCCGGGCAATCAGCCCCAGCATTTT.